This T cell receptor (beta chain) was sequenced in a study of T-cell reconstitution after alpha-beta-depleted transplantation in children. Unique molecular identifiers were incorporated when the TCRbeta library was constructed. TCRdb re-analysed the PCR reads in MiXCR, keeping a single row per CDR3 protein. This sample has around 450,000 distinct CDR3 sequences, with 8% to 11% found just once. The sample holds a few counts of this clonotype. Antigen: not known. The study, taken as a whole, reports: It was reported that alpha-beta T cells came from several hundred expanded graft clones (about two months after transplant).

Material: PBMCs, obtained before TCRalphabeta/CD19-depleted stem cell transplant. The clonotype comes from a child aged 2 to 10 with inherited bone marrow failure, due to receive a stem cell transplant.

The CDR3 DNA follows: TGTGCCAGCACCCTCTTCGATGGCAGGGGGCACCAAGCGGGTCCCATAGCCAAAAACATTCAGTACTTC. As protein: CASTLFDGRGHQAGPIAKNIQYF. The J gene is TRBJ2-4, the V gene TRBV4-2; 8 bases are shared with TRBD1. Germline V CDR1 and CDR2: LGHNA, YNFKEQ. The CDR3 is 23 residues long. V shed 7 bases and J 0 bases; nucleotides not matched to a gene: 29.